Following are 32 T cell receptor beta chains from one sample sequenced in a study of blood T cell repertoires in COVID-19. The method was immunoSEQ multiplex PCR; TCRdb's version includes in-frame clones alone and lacks a portion of them. The table lists about 280,000 clones, around 90% of them singletons. Sequenced sample: peripheral blood. These receptors came from a man in his fifties or sixties with acute or convalescent COVID-19.

The J gene is TRBJ2-2, the V gene TRBV7-6; 12 nucleotides match TRBD2. The CDR3 consists of 20 residues. V gave up 5 bases and J gave up 5 bases; unmatched junction bases: 18. Germline CDR1 is SGHVS and CDR2 is FNYEAQ. CDR3 region: CASSPRLAGAPSLWTGELFF. The CDR3 DNA follows: TGTGCCAGCAGCCCCAGACTAGCGGGGGCCCCCTCCCTGTGGACCGGGGAGCTGTTTTTT. The full variable domain, in which reference TRBV7-6 and TRBJ2-2 provide the parts outside the CDR3, is GAGVSQSPRYKVTKRGQDVALRCDPISGHVSLYWYRQALGQGPEFLTYFNYEAQQDKSGLPNDRFSAERPEGSISTLTIQRTEQRDSAMYRCASSPRLAGAPSLWTGELFFGEGSRLTVL.

This clone was observed once. The chain recombines TRBV6-5 with TRBJ1-2, with D tentatively TRBD1 (6 bases). Per the germline V gene, CDR1 is MNHEY and CDR2 is SVGAGI. With 0 bases removed from V and 4 bases from J, the gap between germline ends came to 15 bases. The CDR3 has 16 amino acids. CDR3 residues: CASSYSGQFGPYGYTF. The CDR3 bases are TGTGCCAGCAGTTACTCCGGACAGTTTGGGCCCTATGGCTACACCTTC.

The chain is built from TRBV4-2 and TRBJ2-7; D is unclear. This CDR3 contains 16 residues. Germline V CDR1 and CDR2: LGHNA, YNFKEQ. V was clipped by 0 bases and J by 1 base, with 13 bases between them. As DNA, the CDR3 is TGTGCCAGCAGCCAAGATATGGGCATTGGATCCTACGAGCAGTACTTC. This gives the protein CASSQDMGIGSYEQYF.

The CDR3 nucleotides read TGTGCCAGCAGTGAGGGGACAGGGGGCATCTCCTATAATTCACCCCTCCACTTT. Amino acids: CASSEGTGGISYNSPLHF. V and J are TRBV2 and TRBJ1-6; 12 nucleotides line up with TRBD1. The V gene end was trimmed by 3 bases and the J gene end by 0 bases; junction bases not matched to a gene: 3. This CDR3 is 18 amino acids long. Germline V gene data show CDR1 as SNHLY and CDR2 as FYNNEI.

In DNA form, the CDR3 reads TGTGCCAGCAGCGTATCGGGGGTTGTCACGCAGTATTTT. Encoded protein: CASSVSGVVTQYF. The rearrangement links TRBV9 to TRBJ2-3, with D maybe TRBD2 (6 bases). Germline assignment: CDR1 SGDLS and CDR2 YYNGEE. The CDR3 contains 13 residues. Trimming cost V 1 base and J 9 bases, with 12 bases left between them.

The chain uses TRBV7-3 and TRBJ2-1; 7 bases align to TRBD1. The CDR3 length is 17 residues. Losses at the gene ends were 1 base for V and 2 bases for J; bases not matched to a gene: 8. CDR1 and CDR2 (germline): SGHTA, FQGTGA. The CDR3 DNA reads TGTGCCAGCAGCTTAATATGGGGACAGCTGACCTACAATGAGCAGTTCTTC. It specifies CASSLIWGQLTYNEQFF. Using reference TRBV7-3 and TRBJ2-1 for the parts outside the CDR3, the full variable domain is GAGVSQTPSNKVTEKGKYVELRCDPISGHTALYWYRQSLGQGPEFLIYFQGTGAADDSGLPNDRFFAVRPEGSVSTLKIQRTERGDSAVYLCASSLIWGQLTYNEQFFGPGTRLTVL.

The rearrangement uses TRBV2 and TRBJ2-1; 7 nucleotides agree with TRBD1. There are 15 residues in the CDR3. V was pared by 5 bases and J by 4 bases, with 8 bases of the junction left unmatched. CDR1 and CDR2 from the germline V gene are SNHLY and FYNNEI. The CDR3 region is CASSKNRGDYNEQFF. The CDR3 DNA is TGTGCCAGCAGTAAAAACAGGGGAGATTACAATGAGCAGTTCTTC.

This clone showed up just once. V is TRBV5-1 and J is TRBJ1-1, with 7 bases that match TRBD1. V lost 3 bases to trimming and J lost 6 bases; unmatched junction nucleotides: 11. The CDR3 is made up of 15 amino acids. Germline CDR1 is SGHRS and CDR2 is YFSETQ. Here the CDR3 reads CASSSIDRARAEAFF. The DNA of the CDR3 is TGCGCCAGCAGCTCCATAGACAGGGCGAGGGCTGAAGCTTTCTTT.

The rearrangement uses TRBV7-9 and TRBJ1-4, with 7 bases identical to TRBD1. Germline V gives CDR1 SEHNR, CDR2 FQNEAQ (reference sequence). The CDR3 is made up of 13 amino acids. Trimming at V came to 8 bases and at J to 3 bases, leaving 3 bases not matched to a gene. The DNA for the CDR3 is TGTGCCAGCCGACAGGGACCTAATGAAAAACTGTTTTTT. Translation gives CASRQGPNEKLFF.

V gene TRBV15 combines with J gene TRBJ2-7; 8 nucleotides line up with TRBD1. This CDR3 is built from 14 residues. In germline, CDR1 is LNHNV, CDR2 YYDKDF (reference sequence). V was pared by 4 bases and J by 3 bases, with 5 bases of the junction left unmatched. In DNA form, the CDR3 reads TGTGCCACCAGCACCCGACAGGGGTACTACGAGCAGTACTTC. It yields the protein CATSTRQGYYEQYF.

The chain combines TRBV10-1 with TRBJ1-5, with a weak D call TRBD1 (5 bases). With 6 bases removed from V and 2 bases from J, the gap between germline ends came to 14 bases. The germline V gene encodes CDR1 WNHNN and CDR2 SYGVQD (reference sequence). The CDR3 runs 15 residues. As DNA, the CDR3 is TGCGCCAGCAGGTACAGGTTGAAGGGCAATCAGCCCCAGCATTTT. Its translation: CASRYRLKGNQPQHF.

The sample holds one count of this clone. The J gene is TRBJ2-3, the V gene TRBV21-1; no DNA check was done on the table's D call, TRBD1. TRBV21-1 is a recognized pseudogene. The CDR3 runs 13 residues. The CDR3 is CASPGQGADTQYF. The CDR3 DNA reads TGTGCCAGCCCCGGACAGGGAGCAGATACGCAGTATTTT.

The gene calls are TRBV7-8 and TRBJ2-7; weak D call: TRBD2 (6 bases). CDR1 and CDR2 (germline): SGHVS, FQNEAQ. Between the trimmed V and J ends, which lost 0 bases and 2 bases, there was a span of 14 bases. CDR3 length: 16 residues. CDR3 nucleotide sequence: TGTGCCAGCAGCTTAGCAGGGCTAAGCGGGCCCTACGAGCAGTACTTC. It is translated as CASSLAGLSGPYEQYF.

V is TRBV6-5 and J is TRBJ1-4; a possible D gene is TRBD1 (6 bases). The germline CDR1 and CDR2 sequences are MNHEY and SVGAGI. Trimming took off 6 bases at V and 8 bases at J, with 10 bases between the two ends. The CDR3 covers 12 residues. The CDR3: CASRKGGEKLFF. The CDR3 nucleotides read TGTGCCAGCAGAAAGGGGGGGGAAAAACTGTTTTTT.

CDR3 nucleotide sequence: TGCGCCAGCAGCTTAGACAGTTACGGTAGCACAGATACGCAGTATTTT. It codes for CASSLDSYGSTDTQYF. The gene calls are TRBV5-1 and TRBJ2-3; a possible D gene is TRBD1 (5 bases). This CDR3 is built from 16 residues. The V gene's germline CDR1 is SGHRS and CDR2 YFSETQ. Trimming stripped 2 bases from V and 0 bases from J, with 13 bases between. The variable domain in full, with the rest retrieved from reference TRBV5-1 and TRBJ2-3, is KAGVTQTPRYLIKTRGQQVTLSCSPISGHRSVSWYQQTPGQGLQFLFEYFSETQRNKGNFPGRFSGRQFSNSRSEMNVSTLELGDSALYLCASSLDSYGSTDTQYFGPGTRLTVL.

The chain uses TRBV4-1 and TRBJ2-5, with 9 bases matching TRBD2. Looked up from germline, CDR1 is MGHRA and CDR2 is YSYEKL. This CDR3 contains 19 residues. Trimming cost V 0 bases and J 4 bases; bases outside gene matches: 15. CDR3 amino acids: CASSQEMGSGGGALETQYF. The CDR3 DNA sequence: TGCGCCAGCAGCCAAGAGATGGGATCAGGCGGGGGGGCCTTAGAGACCCAGTACTTC.

The chain recombines TRBV7-8 with TRBJ1-1; TRBD1 aligns across 9 bases. V lost 2 bases and J lost 2; bases outside the gene matches: 12. The CDR3 contains 18 residues. Germline lookup yields CDR1 SGHVS and CDR2 FQNEAQ. As DNA, the CDR3 is TGTGCCAGCAGCTTATCCTACCGGGACAGGGTTTTAAACACTGAAGCTTTCTTT. Amino acid sequence: CASSLSYRDRVLNTEAFF.

V usage is TRBV5-8 and J usage is TRBJ1-1; possibly TRBD1 for D (5 bases). The germline V gene has CDR1 SGHTS and CDR2 YDEGEE. The CDR3 has 14 residues. V was trimmed by 5 bases and J by 3 bases, leaving 14 bases between them. CDR3: CASRTRRGDTEAFF. The CDR3 DNA follows: TGTGCCAGCAGGACTCGGCGGGGGGACACTGAAGCTTTCTTT.

The chain recombines TRBV10-1 with TRBJ2-1; 9 bases map to TRBD2. The CDR3 has 17 residues. After removal of 1 base from V and 0 bases from J, the junction contained 4 bases not matched to a gene. The V gene's germline CDR1 is WNHNN and CDR2 SYGVQD (reference sequence). The CDR3, as DNA: TGCGCCAGCAGTGAGTTAGCGGGGGACCCCTCCTACAATGAGCAGTTCTTC. This codes for CASSELAGDPSYNEQFF.

The chain joins TRBV5-4 to TRBJ2-7; the match to TRBD1 covers 7 bases. The CDR3 is 14 residues long. V trimming: 4 bases; J trimming: 1 base; junction bases outside the gene matches: 5. Germline V gene lookup returns CDR1 SGHNT and CDR2 YYREEE (reference sequence). Here the CDR3 DNA reads TGTGCCAGCAGCCGCCGGGACAGATCCTACGAGCAGTACTTC. Amino acid sequence: CASSRRDRSYEQYF.

The CDR3 coding sequence is TGTGCCATCAGTGGTCGACAGGGGGCAATTGAAGCTTTCTTT. This encodes CAISGRQGAIEAFF. This chain connects TRBV10-3 to TRBJ1-1; 10 bases line up with TRBD1. The ends lost 4 bases at V and 7 bases at J; junction bases unmatched: 6. This CDR3 comprises 14 residues. CDR1 is ENHRY, CDR2 SYGVKD, per germline.

The chain links TRBV18 to TRBJ2-7, with TRBD2 matching 13 bases. Germline CDR1 reads KGHSH; CDR2 reads LQKENI. After removal of 3 bases from V and 4 bases from J, the junction contained 12 bases not matched to a gene. The CDR3 extends over 18 amino acids. The CDR3 region is CASSPGLAGSINTYEQYF. CDR3 DNA: TGTGCCAGCTCACCGGGACTAGCGGGGTCTATTAACACTTACGAGCAGTACTTC.

This chain joins TRBV9 and TRBJ2-2; 8 bases line up with TRBD2. The V and J ends lost 0 bases and 1 base, in that order; junction bases with no gene match: 2. The V gene's germline CDR1 is SGDLS and CDR2 YYNGEE. The CDR3 has 16 amino acids. The CDR3 reads CASSVGSGGNTGELFF. The CDR3 DNA sequence: TGTGCCAGCAGCGTAGGGAGCGGGGGGAACACCGGGGAGCTGTTTTTT.

J is TRBJ1-2 and V is TRBV9, with D unresolved. V was cut by 4 bases and J by 3 bases, with 13 bases left in between. CDR1 and CDR2 from the germline V gene are SGDLS and YYNGEE. This CDR3 has 14 amino acids. CDR3 in amino acids: CASSPLTRDYGYTF. The CDR3 region has the DNA TGTGCCAGCAGCCCCCTGACACGAGACTATGGCTACACCTTC. Full variable domain (remainder filled in from reference TRBV9 and TRBJ1-2): DSGVTQTPKHLITATGQRVTLRCSPRSGDLSVYWYQQSLDQGLQFLIQYYNGEERAKGNILERFSAQQFPDLHSELNLSSLELGDSALYFCASSPLTRDYGYTFGSGTRLTVV.

The count of this clone is one. V gene TRBV5-1 combines with J gene TRBJ2-2, with a weak D call TRBD1 (5 bases). V lost 0 bases and J lost 7, with 13 bases in between. The germline V gene encodes CDR1 SGHRS and CDR2 YFSETQ. The CDR3 has 15 amino acids. This CDR3 reads CASSLDPGSGGELFF. CDR3 DNA: TGCGCCAGCAGCTTGGATCCAGGGTCGGGCGGGGAGCTGTTTTTT.

A few counts support this clone. The chain links TRBV7-9 to TRBJ2-5; 8 bases are shared with TRBD1. Germline V gene data show CDR1 as SEHNR and CDR2 as FQNEAQ (reference sequence). CDR3 length: 18 residues. J gave up 1 base and V 1 base, and 11 bases lay outside the gene matches. CDR3 nucleotides: TGTGCCAGCAGCTTAGTTTCCAGGGGGCTATTGGCCCAAGAGACCCAGTACTTC. Translated: CASSLVSRGLLAQETQYF.

The genes are TRBV11-2 and TRBJ1-6; D perhaps matches TRBD1 (5 bases). The CDR3 is 15 residues long. Looked up from germline, CDR1 is SGHAT and CDR2 is FQNNGV. Trimming removed 4 bases at V and 5 bases at J, with 12 bases between. The CDR3 here is CASSSGHSNNSPLHF. The CDR3 region has the DNA TGTGCCAGCAGCTCCGGACACAGCAATAATTCACCCCTCCACTTT.

The chain couples TRBV5-4 to TRBJ1-2; 7 bases are a match to TRBD1. The CDR3 covers 13 residues. Germline CDR1 SGHNT, CDR2 YYREEE (reference sequence). The V gene end was trimmed by 2 bases and the J gene end by 6 bases; junction bases not matched to a gene: 4. The CDR3 DNA sequence: TGTGCCAGCAGCTTACAGGGGCTTCATGGCTACACCTTC. Translation gives CASSLQGLHGYTF.

In its sample, this clone was seen a few times. V gene TRBV7-9 combines with J gene TRBJ1-1; no clear D. Germline CDR1 and CDR2: SEHNR and FQNEAQ (reference sequence). The CDR3 has 11 amino acids. The ends were cut back, 1 base at V and 8 bases at J, with 5 bases in the middle. CDR3: CASSLDREAFF. As DNA, the CDR3 is TGTGCCAGCAGCTTAGACAGAGAAGCTTTCTTT.

The chain employs TRBV10-3 and TRBJ2-1; 9 positions match TRBD1. J gave up 8 bases and V 4 bases, and 9 bases lay outside the gene matches. There are 15 residues in the CDR3. CDR1 and CDR2 from the germline V gene are ENHRY and SYGVKD. The CDR3 region is CAISAIGTGLDEQFF. The CDR3 nucleotides are TGTGCCATCAGTGCCATCGGGACAGGGTTGGATGAGCAGTTCTTC.

Worth noting for this clone: Other nucleotide sequences in the sample specify the same CDR3. The chain couples TRBV27 to TRBJ2-1, with D possibly TRBD1 on 5 matching bases. V was pared by 2 bases and J by 4 bases, with 12 bases between. Germline CDR1 reads MNHEY; CDR2 reads SMNVEV (reference sequence). This CDR3 is built from 15 residues. Here the CDR3 reads CASSLGQGAYNEQFF. The CDR3 DNA reads TGTGCCAGCAGTTTAGGGCAGGGCGCTTACAATGAGCAGTTCTTC.

The chain couples TRBV19 to TRBJ1-6; 7 bases line up with TRBD1. Germline V gives CDR1 LNHDA, CDR2 SQIVND (reference sequence). V lost 2 bases to trimming and J lost 8 bases; unmatched junction nucleotides: 12. The CDR3 has 17 amino acids. The CDR3 here is CASSIYAGRQGDSPLHF. DNA of the CDR3: TGTGCCAGTAGTATATACGCTGGCAGGCAGGGGGATTCACCCCTCCACTTT.